A single sample is the source of the 20 T cell receptor beta chains below, sequenced in a study of cytomegalovirus exposure and HLA in healthy donors. 60 Vbeta and 13 Jbeta primers were used in PCR. Clones were sequenced by immunoSEQ multiplex PCR, and TCRdb holds only the in-frame ones, with some missing. Its table records 70,000 or so clones. Sequencing input: PBMCs. The receptors stem from a female donor in good health and CMV-seropositive.

The V gene is TRBV30, the J gene TRBJ1-5; D not certain. Between the trimmed V and J ends, which lost 0 bases and 0 bases, there was a span of 9 bases. Germline V gives CDR1 GTSNPN, CDR2 SVGIG (reference sequence). This CDR3 is built from 15 residues. The CDR3 protein is CAWSVRGSSNQPQHF. The CDR3 nucleotides read TGTGCCTGGAGTGTACGGGGAAGTAGCAATCAGCCCCAGCATTTT.

This chain connects TRBV6-1 to TRBJ1-4; perhaps TRBD1 as D (5 bases). V was pared by 6 bases and J by 1 base, with 12 bases between. From germline, CDR1 is MNHNS and CDR2 SASEGT. The CDR3 sequence is 15 residues long. This chain's CDR3 is CASSPRGKTNEKLFF. The CDR3, as DNA: TGTGCCAGCAGCCCAAGGGGCAAAACTAATGAAAAACTGTTTTTT.

The chain uses TRBV28 and TRBJ2-7; D is possibly TRBD2 (6 bases). The CDR3 consists of 11 residues. CDR1 is MDHEN, CDR2 SYDVKM, per germline. V shed 7 bases and J shed 5 bases, with 9 bases lying between them. The CDR3 protein is CASTWEDEQYF. The CDR3 bases are TGTGCCAGCACGTGGGAGGACGAGCAGTACTTC.

With respect to this clone: A junction end diverges from the germline sequence, so it may reflect a read error. The J gene is TRBJ1-2, the V gene TRBV30; D unclear. This CDR3 is 15 amino acids long. CDR1 and CDR2 from the germline V gene are GTSNPN and SVGIG (reference sequence). CDR3 region: CAGSVPYSEIRGYTF. The CDR3 coding sequence is TGTGCCGGGAGTGTACCGTACAGTGAAATCAGGGGCTACACCTTC.

V usage is TRBV30 and J usage is TRBJ1-2, with a weak D call TRBD1 (5 bases). The CDR3 covers 13 residues. CDR1 and CDR2 from the germline V gene are GTSNPN and SVGIG (reference sequence). Trimming pared 3 bases from V and 6 bases from J, leaving 14 bases between. The CDR3 spells CAWRERGLHGYTF. The CDR3 DNA sequence: TGTGCCTGGAGGGAAAGGGGACTTCATGGCTACACCTTC.

The J gene is TRBJ2-6, the V gene TRBV6-5; 8 bases align to TRBD1. Trimming took 8 bases from V and 0 from J; bases not matched to a gene: 3. There are 15 residues in the CDR3. Looked up from germline, CDR1 is MNHEY and CDR2 is SVGAGI. The CDR3 here is CASGTGTSGANVLTF. CDR3 DNA: TGTGCCAGCGGGACAGGCACCTCTGGGGCCAACGTCCTGACTTTC.

This chain links TRBV27 with TRBJ2-3; D perhaps matches TRBD2 (6 bases). The CDR3 sequence is 12 residues long. Looked up from germline, CDR1 is MNHEY and CDR2 is SMNVEV (reference sequence). The germline V and J ends were trimmed by 3 bases and 8 bases, with 9 bases remaining between them. The CDR3 region has the DNA TGTGCCAGCAGTTTCCCCGGGGGTACGCAGTATTTT. Translation gives CASSFPGGTQYF.

The chain joins TRBV19 to TRBJ1-5; TRBD1 might be the D (5 bases). CDR1 is LNHDA, CDR2 SQIVND, per germline (reference sequence). The V end lost 3 bases, the J end lost 7 bases, and 19 bases lay between the germline ends. This CDR3 has 16 residues. In nucleotides, the CDR3 is TGTGCCAGTAGTATTTCCCCCGACAGAATCGAGCAGCCCCAGCATTTT. This translates into CASSISPDRIEQPQHF.

CDR3 DNA sequence: TGTGCCTGGAGGACTAGCGGGAGACTTAACACCGGGGAGCTGTTTTTT. Translated: CAWRTSGRLNTGELFF. V usage is TRBV30 and J usage is TRBJ2-2; 12 bases are shared with TRBD2. CDR1 GTSNPN and CDR2 SVGIG come from the germline V gene (reference sequence). V shed 3 bases and J 2 bases; nucleotides not matched to a gene: 4. The CDR3 consists of 16 residues.

The CDR3 loop is CASSAPGGWETQYF. CDR3 DNA: TGTGCCAGTAGTGCACCAGGGGGTTGGGAGACCCAGTACTTC. V and J are TRBV19 and TRBJ2-5; the match to TRBD1 covers 7 bases. This CDR3 has 14 residues. V was clipped by 5 bases and J by 5 bases; unmatched bases: 8. Germline V gene sequence: CDR1 LNHDA, CDR2 SQIVND (reference sequence). Filled out from reference TRBV19 and TRBJ2-5, the complete variable domain reads DGGITQSPKYLFRKEGQNVTLSCEQNLNHDAMYWYRQDPGQGLRLIYYSQIVNDFQKGDIAEGYSVSREKKESFPLTVTSAQKNPTAFYLCASSAPGGWETQYFGPGTRLLVL.

The chain employs TRBV6-4 and TRBJ2-1, with 14 bases identical to TRBD2. V lost 6 bases to trimming and J lost 5 bases; unmatched junction nucleotides: 3. Germline V gene sequence: CDR1 MRHNA, CDR2 SNTAGT. The CDR3 is 15 amino acids. CDR3 bases: TGTGCCAGCAGCCAGGGACTAGCGGGAGACAATGAGCAGTTCTTC. Its translation: CASSQGLAGDNEQFF.

V usage is TRBV18 and J usage is TRBJ2-6; D call uncertain. Trimming removed 3 bases from V and 4 bases from J, with 7 bases in between. The CDR3 contains 14 residues. CDR1 KGHSH and CDR2 LQKENI come from the germline V gene. The CDR3 DNA reads as TGTGCCAGCTCACCGCCTGGCGGGGCCAACGTCCTGACTTTC. Residues: CASSPPGGANVLTF.

The CDR3 sequence: CASSETGTGDYEQYF. The CDR3 DNA reads TGTGCCAGCAGCGAGACCGGGACTGGAGACTACGAGCAGTACTTC. The chain joins TRBV11-1 to TRBJ2-7, with D maybe TRBD2 (6 bases). Germline lookup yields CDR1 SGHAT and CDR2 FQDESV (reference sequence). The CDR3 extends over 15 amino acids. V was cut by 5 bases and J by 3 bases, with 17 bases left in between.

This chain connects TRBV6-5 to TRBJ2-1, with TRBD1 identical over 9 bases. The ends lost 6 bases at V and 5 bases at J; junction bases unmatched: 8. Per germline, CDR1 MNHEY and CDR2 SVGAGI. The length of the CDR3 is 15 residues. This chain's CDR3 is CASRTGQGSDNEQFF. In DNA form, the CDR3 reads TGTGCCAGCAGGACGGGACAGGGATCCGACAATGAGCAGTTCTTC.

The genes are TRBV6-6 and TRBJ1-1, with 10 bases matching TRBD1. The CDR3 runs to 14 residues. Germline V gene lookup returns CDR1 MNHNY and CDR2 SVGAGI (reference sequence). Trimming removed 4 bases from V and 5 bases from J; junction bases left unmatched: 4. The DNA of the CDR3 is TGTGCCAGCAGTTTAGGGACAGGGGATACTGAAGCTTTCTTT. Translating gives CASSLGTGDTEAFF.

The chain employs TRBV4-1 and TRBJ1-2; the D gene is possibly TRBD1 (6 bases). The CDR3 contains 14 residues. Germline CDR1 and CDR2: MGHRA and YSYEKL. Trimming removed 1 base at V and 4 bases at J, with 10 bases between. The DNA of the CDR3 is TGCGCCAGCAGCCAAGGGGGGCAGATCTATGGCTACACCTTC. Amino acid sequence: CASSQGGQIYGYTF.

CDR3 in amino acids: CASSTWTSGPQSSYEQYF. The CDR3 DNA is TGTGCCAGCAGTACCTGGACTAGCGGGCCGCAAAGCTCCTACGAGCAGTACTTC. The rearrangement uses TRBV27 and TRBJ2-7, with TRBD2 matching 11 bases. This CDR3 comprises 18 residues. The J segment lost 0 bases and the V segment lost 5 bases, leaving 12 bases of the junction unmatched. Looked up from germline, CDR1 is MNHEY and CDR2 is SMNVEV (reference sequence).

The rearrangement joins TRBV4-1 to TRBJ2-7; 10 nucleotides align to TRBD1. This CDR3 region has 17 residues. The germline V gene encodes CDR1 MGHRA and CDR2 YSYEKL. Trimming at V came to 0 bases and at J to 3 bases, leaving 8 bases not matched to a gene. Here the CDR3 reads CASSQDPGTGENYEQYF. CDR3 coding DNA: TGCGCCAGCAGCCAAGACCCCGGGACAGGGGAGAACTACGAGCAGTACTTC.

The chain combines TRBV7-9 with TRBJ2-3; TRBD2 matches at 8 bases. The V and J ends lost 1 base and 3 bases, in that order; junction bases with no gene match: 3. The CDR3 is made up of 15 amino acids. The germline gives CDR1 SEHNR, CDR2 FQNEAQ (reference sequence). The CDR3 nucleotides read TGTGCCAGCAGCTTAGACGGGAGGGGGACAGATACGCAGTATTTT. It specifies CASSLDGRGTDTQYF.

The V call is TRBV2, the J call TRBJ2-1, with D possibly being TRBD1 (5 bases). V gave up 6 bases and J gave up 4 bases, with 10 bases separating them. The CDR3 is made up of 13 amino acids. Looked up from germline, CDR1 is SNHLY and CDR2 is FYNNEI. CDR3 DNA: TGTGCCAGCAGGGACATGATATACAATGAGCAGTTCTTC. This encodes CASRDMIYNEQFF.